The TCR beta chain described here comes from a study of blood T cell repertoires in COVID-19 (dated by TCRdb to the early 2020s). Regarding the complete study: Collaborator samples came from the United States, Italy and Spain and covered acute and convalescent phases of COVID-19. Nearly every sample came with metadata listing a de-identified subject ID, COVID-19 status, age in years and sex. Samples were obtained from the ongoing ImmuneRACE study (first 160 participants) and from 1,000 to 1,500 subjects provided by 6 global collaborators. Where HLA class I and class II types were available, the types were taken from metadata supplied by the sample provider, not from assay-based typing. The prospective study material was composed of cDNA or gDNA derived from T cells, B-cell-depleted T cells, or PBMCs. Deeply sampled blood TCRbeta repertoires from subjects exposed to, actively infected with, or recovered from COVID-19 were included in the dataset. The repertoires were made available in a free public database intended to serve as a resource for research on the immune response to SARS-CoV-2.

From V the trimming removes 4 bases and from J it removes 7 bases, while the gene matches leave 12 bases of the junction unaccounted for. The CDR3 holds 16 amino acids from the cysteine to the phenylalanine. Only the CDR3 DNA stays, 48 bases, in frame from base 1. CDR1 and CDR2, looked up from the germline V gene, are KGHDR and SFDVKD. What the authors observed across the whole study: The quantity of clinical and demographic metadata differed by source and by participant and was supplied without curation.

Collaborating institutions collected whole blood in K2EDTA tubes following their own protocols. For TCRbeta analysis, collaborators shipped samples as frozen whole blood, isolated PBMCs, or DNA extracted from either of those sample types. This clone was detected once. The target of this receptor is not known. One base away there is no much larger clone; base qualities are not given. TCRbeta CDR3 regions were amplified from genomic DNA by means of the immunoSEQ Assay, a bias-controlled multiplex PCR. Per the source publication's procedure: The number of nucleated cells in each sample was estimated by amplification of reference gene primers within the assay. To quantify the absolute abundance of each unique TCRbeta CDR3 rearrangement, sequence reads were collapsed and filtered. For each sample, productive Simpson clonality was calculated by taking the square root of Simpson's diversity index across productive rearrangements. TCRdb provides this immuneACCESS table in a form limited to in-frame rearrangements. Some clones are lacking; in checked studies, under half of them reflect an unresolved V gene, and why the rest are absent is not known. That table is the source of V, J and clone size, and D and trimming were worked out from the DNA. Recorded for this sample are 95,000 or so clones; less than 85% of them occurred a single time. 24% of the sample lies in the top ten.

Sequencing was done on a sample of peripheral blood. This TCR derives from a human donor in a cohort sampled during active COVID-19. In this chain, TRBV24-1 is recombined with TRBJ2-1, and 7 junction bases match TRBD1. The DNA sequence follows: TGTGCCACCAGTGACCGTCTTACGGCAGGGGGAAATGAGCAGTTCTTC. This translates into CATSDRLTAGGNEQFF.